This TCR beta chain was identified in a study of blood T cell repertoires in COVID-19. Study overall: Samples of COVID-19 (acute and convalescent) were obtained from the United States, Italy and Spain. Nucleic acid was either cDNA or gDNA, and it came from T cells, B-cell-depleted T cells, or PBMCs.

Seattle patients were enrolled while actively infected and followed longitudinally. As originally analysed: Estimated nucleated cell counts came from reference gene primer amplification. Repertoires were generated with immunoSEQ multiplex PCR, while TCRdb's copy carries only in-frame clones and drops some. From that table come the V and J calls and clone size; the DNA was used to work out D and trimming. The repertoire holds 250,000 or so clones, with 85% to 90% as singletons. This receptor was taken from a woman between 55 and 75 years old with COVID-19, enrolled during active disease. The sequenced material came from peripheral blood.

DNA for the CDR3: TGTGCCAGCAGATCCAGCACGGGACTTAGCACAGATACGCAGTATTTT. This sequence encodes CASRSSTGLSTDTQYF. This chain connects TRBV27 to TRBJ2-3; D possibly corresponds to TRBD2 (6 bases). The CDR3 is 16 amino acids. Germline CDR1 is MNHEY and CDR2 is SMNVEV (reference sequence). Between the trimmed V and J ends, which lost 6 bases and 0 bases, there was a span of 16 bases.